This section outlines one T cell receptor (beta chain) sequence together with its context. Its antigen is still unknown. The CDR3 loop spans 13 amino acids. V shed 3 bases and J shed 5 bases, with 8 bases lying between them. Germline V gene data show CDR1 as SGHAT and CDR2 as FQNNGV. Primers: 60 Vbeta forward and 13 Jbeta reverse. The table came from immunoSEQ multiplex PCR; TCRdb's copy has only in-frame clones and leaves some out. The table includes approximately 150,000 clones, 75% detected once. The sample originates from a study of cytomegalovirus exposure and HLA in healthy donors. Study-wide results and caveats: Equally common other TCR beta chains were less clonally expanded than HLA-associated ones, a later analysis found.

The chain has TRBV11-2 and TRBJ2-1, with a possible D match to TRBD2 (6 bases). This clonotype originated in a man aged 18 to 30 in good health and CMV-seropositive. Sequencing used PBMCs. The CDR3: CASSFGLHNEQFF. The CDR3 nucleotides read TGTGCCAGCAGCTTTGGACTACACAATGAGCAGTTCTTC.